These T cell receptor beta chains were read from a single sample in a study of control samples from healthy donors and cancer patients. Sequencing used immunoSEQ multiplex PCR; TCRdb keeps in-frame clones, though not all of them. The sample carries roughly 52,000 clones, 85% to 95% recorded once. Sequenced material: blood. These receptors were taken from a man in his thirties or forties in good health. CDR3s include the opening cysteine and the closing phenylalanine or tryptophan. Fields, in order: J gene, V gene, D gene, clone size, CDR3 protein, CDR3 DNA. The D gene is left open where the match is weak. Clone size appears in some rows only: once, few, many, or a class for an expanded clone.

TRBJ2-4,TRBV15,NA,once,CATSRGSENIQYF,TGTGCCACCAGCAGAGGGTCAGAAAACATTCAGTACTTC
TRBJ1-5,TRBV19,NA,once,CASRQGSNQPQHF,TGTGCCAGTAGACAGGGTAGCAATCAGCCCCAGCATTTT
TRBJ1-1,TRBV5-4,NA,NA,CASSPQMNTEAFF,TGTGCCAGCAGCCCTCAGATGAACACTGAAGCTTTCTTT
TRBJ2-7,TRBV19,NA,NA,CASSIDAFYEQYF,TGTGCCAGTAGTATAGACGCTTTCTACGAGCAGTACTTC
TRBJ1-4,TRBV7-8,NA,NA,CASSADRGVATNEKLFF,TGTGCCAGCAGCGCAGACCGAGGAGTTGCAACTAATGAAAAACTGTTTTTT
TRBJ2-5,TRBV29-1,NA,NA,CSASSETQYF,TGCAGCGCCTCTAGCGAGACCCAGTACTTC
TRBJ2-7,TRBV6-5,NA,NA,CASSPLDEQYF,TGTGCCAGCAGCCCCCTTGACGAGCAGTACTTC
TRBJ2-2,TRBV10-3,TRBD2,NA,CAIRRERTTGELFF,TGTGCCATCCGGCGGGAGAGGACCACCGGGGAGCTGTTTTTT
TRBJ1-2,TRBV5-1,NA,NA,CASSLAGRVDGYTF,TGCGCCAGCAGCTTGGCCGGCAGGGTCGATGGCTACACCTTC
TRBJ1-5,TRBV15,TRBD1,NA,CATSRDRRSQPQHF,TGTGCCACCAGCAGGGACAGGCGAAGTCAGCCCCAGCATTTT
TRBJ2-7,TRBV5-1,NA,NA,CASSLVPALADYEQYF,TGCGCCAGCAGCTTGGTTCCGGCACTAGCCGATTACGAGCAGTACTTC
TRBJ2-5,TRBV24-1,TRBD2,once,CATSDLRASGNQETQYF,TGTGCCACCAGTGATTTGAGAGCTAGCGGGAACCAAGAGACCCAGTACTTC
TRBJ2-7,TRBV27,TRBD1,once,CASSRDRGREQYF,TGTGCCAGCAGCCGAGACAGGGGGCGGGAGCAGTACTTC
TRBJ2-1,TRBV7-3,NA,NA,CASSISKGHEQFF,TGTGCCAGCAGCATTTCTAAGGGCCATGAGCAGTTCTTC
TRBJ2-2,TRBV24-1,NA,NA,CATSDLGGGDTGELFF,TGTGCCACCAGTGATTTAGGGGGAGGGGACACCGGGGAGCTGTTTTTT
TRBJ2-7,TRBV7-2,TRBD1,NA,CASSLASMGQGSYEQYF,TGTGCCAGCAGCTTAGCGAGTATGGGACAGGGATCCTACGAGCAGTACTTC
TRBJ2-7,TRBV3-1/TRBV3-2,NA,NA,CASSQAGISYEQYF,TGTGCCAGCAGCCAAGCAGGGATCTCCTACGAGCAGTACTTC
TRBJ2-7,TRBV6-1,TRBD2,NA,CASSERRGSSYEQYF,TGTGCCAGCAGTGAAAGGCGGGGGAGCTCCTACGAGCAGTACTTC
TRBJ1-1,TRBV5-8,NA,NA,CASSLEGGRTEAFF,TGTGCCAGCAGCTTGGAGGGGGGGCGGACTGAAGCTTTCTTT
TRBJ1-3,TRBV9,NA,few,CASSVGGTGNTIYF,TGTGCCAGCAGCGTAGGGGGAACTGGAAACACCATATATTTT
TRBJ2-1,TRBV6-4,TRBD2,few,CASSGTSGSDEQFF,TGTGCCAGCAGTGGGACTAGCGGGAGCGATGAGCAGTTCTTC
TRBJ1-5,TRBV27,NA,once,CASSRGDNQPQHF,TGTGCCAGCAGTAGGGGGGACAATCAGCCCCAGCATTTT
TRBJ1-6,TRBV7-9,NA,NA,CASSPSTEGPSSPLHF,TGTGCCAGCAGCCCATCAACCGAGGGGCCTTCTTCACCCCTCCACTTT
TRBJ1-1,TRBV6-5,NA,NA,CASSYIRNTEAFF,TGTGCCAGCAGTTACATAAGGAACACTGAAGCTTTCTTT
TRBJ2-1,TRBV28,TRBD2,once,CASSPFIGLAGVYNEQFF,TGTGCCAGCAGTCCTTTCATCGGACTAGCGGGAGTCTACAATGAGCAGTTCTTC
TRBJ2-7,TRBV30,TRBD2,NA,CAWRAKVAGLNEQYF,TGTGCCTGGAGGGCCAAGGTAGCGGGACTAAACGAGCAGTACTTC
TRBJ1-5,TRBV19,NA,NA,CASSLFHQPQHF,TGTGCCAGTAGCCTTTTCCATCAGCCCCAGCATTTT
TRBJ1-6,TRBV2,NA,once,CASMLGGNNSPLHF,TGTGCCAGCATGCTGGGAGGGAATAATTCACCCCTCCACTTT
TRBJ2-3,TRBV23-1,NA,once,CASPTDTQYF,TGCGCCAGCCCCACAGATACGCAGTATTTT
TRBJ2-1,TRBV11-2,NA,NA,CASSTLTGAYNEQFF,TGTGCCAGCAGCACTCTAACAGGCGCCTACAATGAGCAGTTCTTC
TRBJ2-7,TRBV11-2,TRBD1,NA,CASSLDRTGNEQYF,TGTGCCAGCAGCTTAGATAGGACAGGGAACGAGCAGTACTTC
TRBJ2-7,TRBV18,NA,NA,CASSPIANSYEQYF,TGTGCCAGCTCACCGATCGCTAATTCCTACGAGCAGTACTTC
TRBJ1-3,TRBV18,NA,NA,CASSSKGNTIYF,TGTGCCAGCTCATCGAAGGGAAACACCATATATTTT
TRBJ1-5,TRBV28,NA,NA,CASSLVARDQPQHF,TGTGCCAGCAGCCTTGTAGCGAGAGATCAGCCCCAGCATTTT
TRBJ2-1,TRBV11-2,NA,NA,CASSQSPPKEQFF,TGTGCCAGCAGCCAAAGCCCCCCTAAAGAGCAGTTCTTC
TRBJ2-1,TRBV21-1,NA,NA,CASSKESGNEQFF,TGTGCCAGCAGCAAAGAGAGTGGGAATGAGCAGTTCTTC
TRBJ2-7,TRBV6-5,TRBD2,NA,CASSLAATYEQYF,TGTGCCAGCAGTCTAGCGGCTACCTACGAGCAGTACTTC
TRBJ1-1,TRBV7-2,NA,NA,CASSLDNRNTEAFF,TGTGCCAGCAGCTTGGACAACCGAAACACTGAAGCTTTCTTT
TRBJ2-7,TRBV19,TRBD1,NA,CASSATGWGYEQYF,TGTGCCAGTAGTGCGACAGGGTGGGGCTACGAGCAGTACTTC
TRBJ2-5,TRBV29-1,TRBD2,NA,CSVDLSGQETQYF,TGCAGCGTGGACCTTAGCGGGCAAGAGACCCAGTACTTC
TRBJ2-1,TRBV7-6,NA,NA,CASSPRQYNEQFF,TGTGCCAGCAGCCCTAGGCAGTACAATGAGCAGTTCTTC
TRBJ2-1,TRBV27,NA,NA,CASGFSSYNEQFF,TGTGCCAGCGGGTTTAGCTCCTACAATGAGCAGTTCTTC
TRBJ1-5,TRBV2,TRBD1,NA,CASRGTGLNNQPQHF,TGTGCCAGCAGGGGGACAGGGTTGAATAATCAGCCCCAGCATTTT
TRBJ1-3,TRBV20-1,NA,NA,CSAEQGNTIYF,TGCAGTGCTGAACAGGGAAACACCATATATTTT
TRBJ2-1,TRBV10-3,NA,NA,CAIIGQNNNEQFF,TGTGCCATCATTGGGCAGAACAACAATGAGCAGTTCTTC
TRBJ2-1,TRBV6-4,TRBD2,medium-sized,CASSDWTSGSYNEQFF,TGTGCCAGCAGTGACTGGACTAGCGGCTCCTACAATGAGCAGTTCTTC
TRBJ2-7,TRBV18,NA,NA,CASSPPTYEQYF,TGTGCCAGCTCACCACCTACCTACGAGCAGTACTTC
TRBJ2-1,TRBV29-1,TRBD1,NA,CSVEEPGTAYNEQFF,TGCAGCGTTGAAGAGCCCGGGACAGCCTACAATGAGCAGTTCTTC